Following are 15 T cell receptor beta chains from one sample sequenced in a study of cytomegalovirus exposure and HLA in healthy donors. 60 Vbeta and 13 Jbeta primers were used in PCR. Data came from immunoSEQ multiplex PCR; TCRdb stores just in-frame clones and leaves some out. The data show fewer than 250,000 clones, 75% to 80% seen once. The sample taken for sequencing was PBMCs. Receptors originate from a male donor in good health and CMV-seronegative.

As to this clone: One end of the junction does not line up with germline, which may come from a read error. The genes are TRBV27 and TRBJ1-5, with 7 bases aligning to TRBD1. The CDR3 has 12 residues. The germline V gene has CDR1 MNHEY and CDR2 SMNVEV (reference sequence). This CDR3 reads CASSRIGTAISF. The CDR3 coding sequence is TGTGCCAGCAGCAGAATCGGGACAGCGATAAGTTTT.

The chain combines TRBV30 with TRBJ1-6, with TRBD1 as a possible D gene (5 bases). CDR3 length: 14 amino acids. With 3 bases removed from V and 10 bases from J, the gap between germline ends came to 16 bases. Germline CDR1 and CDR2: GTSNPN and SVGIG (reference sequence). DNA for the CDR3: TGTGCCTGGAGGGTGGGGGGATTATACTCACCCCTCCACTTT. It translates to CAWRVGGLYSPLHF.

The chain couples TRBV6-5 to TRBJ1-2; D ambiguous. Germline loops: CDR1 MNHEY, CDR2 SVGAGI. V gave up 0 bases and J gave up 8 bases, with 19 bases separating them. The CDR3 extends over 16 amino acids. The CDR3 reads CASSYSIGEEVMGYTF. DNA of the CDR3: TGTGCCAGCAGTTACTCGATTGGGGAGGAGGTTATGGGCTACACCTTC.

The rearrangement uses TRBV28 and TRBJ2-5, with 7 bases identical to TRBD1. The CDR3 is made up of 13 amino acids. The V segment lost 7 bases and the J segment 5 bases; nucleotides outside the gene matches: 7. CDR1 MDHEN and CDR2 SYDVKM come from the germline V gene. CDR3 sequence: CASTLQGPETQYF. CDR3 coding DNA: TGTGCCAGCACTCTACAGGGGCCGGAGACCCAGTACTTC.

This clone was detected only a few times. The V and J genes are TRBV27 and TRBJ1-3, with D unresolved. V lost 7 bases, J lost 0 bases, and 22 bases lay in between. Germline CDR1 MNHEY, CDR2 SMNVEV (reference sequence). The CDR3 has 18 residues. CDR3 region: CASTPMRAGTFSGNTIYF. The CDR3 DNA is TGTGCCAGCACTCCTATGCGGGCAGGAACTTTCTCTGGAAACACCATATATTTT.

This rearrangement joins TRBV5-1 to TRBJ1-2; TRBD1 matches at 7 bases. V gave up 3 bases and J gave up 4 bases; unmatched junction bases: 9. Germline loops: CDR1 SGHRS, CDR2 YFSETQ. The CDR3 covers 15 residues. For the CDR3, the DNA is TGCGCCAGCAGCTCCGCATCCGGGACAGCCTATGGCTACACCTTC. Translated, it gives CASSSASGTAYGYTF.

The rearrangement uses TRBV19 and TRBJ1-5; the D is unclear. CDR3 length: 18 residues. V was shortened by 3 bases and J by 2 bases, with 20 bases between the two germline ends. Germline V CDR1 and CDR2: LNHDA, SQIVND (reference sequence). CDR3 coding DNA: TGTGCCAGTAGTATGAGGGAGGGAGACGGCCTTCGCAATCAGCCCCAGCATTTT. It codes for CASSMREGDGLRNQPQHF.

The chain joins TRBV11-2 to TRBJ2-5; D might be TRBD2 (5 bases). Between the trimmed V and J ends, which lost 5 bases and 2 bases, there was a span of 12 bases. CDR1 and CDR2 from the germline V gene are SGHAT and FQNNGV. The CDR3 contains 14 residues. The CDR3 reads CASSPKRRQETQYF. CDR3 in DNA: TGTGCCAGCAGCCCCAAGCGGAGGCAAGAGACCCAGTACTTC. Full variable domain (remainder filled in from reference TRBV11-2 and TRBJ2-5): EAGVAQSPRYKIIEKRQSVAFWCNPISGHATLYWYQQILGQGPKLLIQFQNNGVVDDSQLPKDRFSAERLKGVDSTLKIQPAKLEDSAVYLCASSPKRRQETQYFGPGTRLLVL.

This chain links TRBV27 with TRBJ1-2; 10 bases are a match to TRBD1. V dropped 3 bases and J dropped 7; count of bases not matched to a gene: 5. The germline V gene has CDR1 MNHEY and CDR2 SMNVEV (reference sequence). The CDR3 extends over 14 amino acids. In nucleotides, the CDR3 is TGTGCCAGCAGTTTTGGGGACAGGGGCTCTGGCTACACCTTC. This encodes CASSFGDRGSGYTF.

This sequence joins TRBV5-3 and TRBJ2-7; TRBD1 aligns across 9 bases. TRBV5-3 is marked as an open reading frame, function uncertain. The CDR3 loop spans 15 amino acids. With 0 bases clipped from V and 5 bases from J, the junction kept 6 bases outside the gene matches. CDR3 amino acids: CARSLGRTGDNEQYF. The CDR3 DNA reads TGTGCCAGAAGCTTGGGGCGGACAGGGGACAACGAGCAGTACTTC.

The chain recombines TRBV5-1 with TRBJ2-5; 7 nucleotides match TRBD1. Trimming at V came to 9 bases and at J to 5 bases, leaving 10 bases not matched to a gene. This CDR3 comprises 13 residues. Germline lookup yields CDR1 SGHRS and CDR2 YFSETQ. This CDR3 reads CATQRGQGETQYF. The CDR3 DNA follows: TGCGCCACGCAGAGGGGGCAGGGGGAGACCCAGTACTTC. Full variable domain (rest looked up from reference TRBV5-1 and TRBJ2-5): KAGVTQTPRYLIKTRGQQVTLSCSPISGHRSVSWYQQTPGQGLQFLFEYFSETQRNKGNFPGRFSGRQFSNSRSEMNVSTLELGDSALYLCATQRGQGETQYFGPGTRLLVL.

The rearrangement links TRBV28 to TRBJ2-3; 10 bases fit TRBD2. This CDR3 has 17 residues. After removal of 1 base from V and 2 bases from J, the junction contained 6 bases not matched to a gene. Germline CDR1 and CDR2: MDHEN and SYDVKM. The CDR3 loop is CASSLSSSGGVTDTQYF. The CDR3 bases are TGTGCCAGCAGTTTATCATCTAGCGGGGGAGTCACAGATACGCAGTATTTT.

The J gene is TRBJ1-2, the V gene TRBV4-1; 7 positions match TRBD1. The trim removed 1 base at V and 3 bases at J, leaving 5 bases unmatched. This CDR3 is built from 15 residues. Germline values: CDR1 MGHRA, CDR2 YSYEKL. CDR3 in amino acids: CASSQGLDRDYGYTF. CDR3 nucleotides: TGCGCCAGCAGCCAAGGCCTAGACAGGGACTATGGCTACACCTTC.

The rearrangement links TRBV27 to TRBJ2-5; 7 bases align to TRBD1. The J call may not be correct, given that the DNA end is closer to TRBJ2-7. The V gene's germline CDR1 is MNHEY and CDR2 SMNVEV (reference sequence). CDR3 length: 14 residues. CDR3 nucleotide sequence: TGTGCCAGCAGTATTACACAGGGGACCTACGAGCAGTACTTC. Translation gives CASSITQGTYEQYF.

V and J are TRBV15 and TRBJ2-1; D is possibly TRBD2 (5 bases). From germline, CDR1 is LNHNV and CDR2 YYDKDF (reference sequence). The ends were cut back, 4 bases at V and 4 bases at J, with 11 bases in the middle. The CDR3 has 14 residues. In DNA, the CDR3 is TGTGCCACCAGCACCGGACTTATGTACAATGAGCAGTTCTTC. It codes for CATSTGLMYNEQFF.